The 21 T cell receptor beta chains in this list originate from one sample, sequenced in a study of CD8 T cells in Susac syndrome. An amount of RNA that ranged from roughly 0.5 to 1 ug was reverse transcribed with random hexamers. TCRdb passed the immunoSEQ multiplex PCR reads through MiXCR, listing each CDR3 protein once. The sample comprises around 46,000 distinct CDR3 sequences, 90% to 95% of which are singletons, and roughly 0.4% rests with the top ten. The sequencing sample was made of CD8+ T cells from PBMCs. All receptors come from a human donor in good health.

This chain uses TRBV27 with TRBJ1-2; D is uncertain. Germline V gene lookup returns CDR1 MNHEY and CDR2 SMNVEV (reference sequence). CDR3 length equals 14 residues. Trimming shortened V by 6 bases and J by 4 bases, and 15 bases separated the two germline ends. Here the CDR3 reads CASRLPGSAYGYTF. The CDR3 region has the DNA TGTGCCAGCAGACTTCCCGGGAGTGCCTATGGCTACACCTTC.

The chain couples TRBV5-6 to TRBJ2-5; 9 nucleotides align to TRBD1. V gave up 4 bases and J gave up 5 bases; unmatched junction bases: 9. The CDR3 extends over 15 amino acids. In germline, CDR1 is SGHDT, CDR2 YYEEEE. CDR3 in amino acids: CASSRIGQGTETQYF. The DNA for the CDR3 is TGTGCCAGCAGCCGGATTGGACAGGGGACGGAGACCCAGTACTTC.

This chain uses TRBV6-5 with TRBJ2-1; 13 nucleotides agree with TRBD2. This CDR3 region has 17 residues. Per the germline V gene, CDR1 is MNHEY and CDR2 is SVGAGI. The V and J ends lost 4 bases and 6 bases, in that order; junction bases with no gene match: 9. CDR3 in amino acids: CASSLGWTSGSFNEQFF. CDR3 in DNA: TGTGCCAGCAGTTTGGGCTGGACTAGCGGGAGTTTCAATGAGCAGTTCTTC.

The chain joins TRBV18 to TRBJ2-7; D perhaps matches TRBD2 (6 bases). Germline V gives CDR1 KGHSH, CDR2 LQKENI. This CDR3 is built from 17 residues. Trimming pared 2 bases from V and 3 bases from J, leaving 20 bases between. CDR3 in amino acids: CASSPWEERGSIYEQYF. In nucleotides, the CDR3 is TGTGCCAGCTCACCATGGGAGGAACGGGGCTCAATCTACGAGCAGTACTTC.

The rearrangement links TRBV7-6 to TRBJ2-2; 11 positions agree with TRBD2. The germline V gene encodes CDR1 SGHVS and CDR2 FNYEAQ. Germline trimming cut 4 bases from V and 5 bases from J; bases unmatched to any gene: 6. The CDR3 spans 16 residues. CDR3 region: CASSSSTSGRTGELFF. The CDR3 DNA is TGTGCCAGCAGCTCCTCTACTAGCGGGAGAACCGGGGAGCTGTTTTTT.

The V call is TRBV7-2, the J call TRBJ2-1; D ambiguous. V was cut by 5 bases and J by 0 bases, with 11 bases left in between. CDR3 length: 15 residues. Per the germline V gene, CDR1 is SGHTA and CDR2 is FQGNSA. CDR3 bases: TGTGCCAGCAGCCCCCTTACGAGCTCCTACAATGAGCAGTTCTTC. Protein sequence: CASSPLTSSYNEQFF.

The chain recombines TRBV7-2 with TRBJ2-7; a weak D match, TRBD2 (6 bases). The CDR3 totals 15 residues. The germline V gene encodes CDR1 SGHTA and CDR2 FQGNSA. The V gene lost 5 bases and the J gene lost 3 bases, with 17 bases spanning the gap. The CDR3 protein is CASSVSFKRVYEQYF. The CDR3 nucleotides read TGTGCCAGCAGCGTCAGCTTCAAGCGGGTCTACGAGCAGTACTTC.

The chain joins TRBV15 to TRBJ1-1; weak D call: TRBD1 (6 bases). Germline values: CDR1 LNHNV, CDR2 YYDKDF (reference sequence). The CDR3 sequence is 13 residues long. Trimming took off 2 bases at V and 6 bases at J, with 10 bases between the two ends. In DNA, the CDR3 is TGTGCCACCAGCAGACCGCGGACAGCTGAAGCTTTCTTT. It codes for CATSRPRTAEAFF.

The chain has TRBV7-9 and TRBJ2-1; 10 positions agree with TRBD1. J was trimmed by 9 bases and V by 4 bases; bases with no gene match: 6. Per the germline V gene, CDR1 is SEHNR and CDR2 is FQNEAQ (reference sequence). The CDR3 covers 14 residues. This chain's CDR3 is CASSSPGQGIEQFF. The CDR3 DNA follows: TGTGCCAGCAGCTCCCCGGGACAGGGGATTGAGCAGTTCTTC.

This clonotype was seen a few times. The CDR3 here is CASALLGTDYEQYF. Here the CDR3 DNA reads TGTGCCAGCGCTTTACTGGGAACCGACTACGAGCAGTACTTC. This sequence joins TRBV6-5 and TRBJ2-7; the D is unclear. Germline lookup yields CDR1 MNHEY and CDR2 SVGAGI. V dropped 8 bases and J dropped 3 bases, with 17 bases sitting between them. The CDR3 has 14 amino acids.

This chain links TRBV7-9 with TRBJ2-6; D not resolved. The CDR3 is 18 residues long. Germline-derived CDR1 and CDR2 are SEHNR and FQNEAQ (reference sequence). Between the trimmed V and J ends, which lost 2 bases and 1 base, there was a span of 15 bases. The CDR3 region is CASSLPSAAVSGANVLTF. The CDR3 DNA follows: TGTGCCAGCAGCTTACCCTCGGCGGCGGTGTCTGGGGCCAACGTCCTGACTTTC.

This clonotype was recorded once. This rearrangement joins TRBV29-1 to TRBJ2-7; 10 nucleotides align to TRBD1. Germline lookup yields CDR1 SQVTM and CDR2 ANQGSEA. The CDR3 totals 15 residues. Trimming cost V 1 base and J 1 base; bases outside gene matches: 4. CDR3 coding DNA: TGCAGCGTTGAAGGCCGGGACAGGGGTTCCTACGAGCAGTACTTC. The encoded protein is CSVEGRDRGSYEQYF.

In DNA form, the CDR3 reads TGTGCCAGCAGCAACGATAAGAACACTGAAGCTTTCTTT. Amino acid sequence: CASSNDKNTEAFF. The J gene is TRBJ1-1, the V gene TRBV27; no clear D gene. The CDR3 runs to 13 residues. V was pared by 6 bases and J by 1 base, with 9 bases between. Germline V gives CDR1 MNHEY, CDR2 SMNVEV (reference sequence).

This clonotype has more than one count but fewer than ten. V is TRBV2 and J is TRBJ2-5; 7 bases match TRBD1. The CDR3 has 14 amino acids. CDR1 and CDR2 from the germline V gene are SNHLY and FYNNEI. V shed 8 bases, J shed 5 bases, and the junction held 11 bases outside the gene matches. The CDR3 spells CASHLRGLWETQYF. The CDR3 DNA reads as TGTGCCAGCCACCTTAGGGGGCTTTGGGAGACCCAGTACTTC.

This sequence joins TRBV19 and TRBJ1-1; maybe TRBD1 (5 bases). The ends were cut back, 3 bases at V and 0 bases at J, with 8 bases in the middle. The CDR3 totals 14 residues. Germline V gene data show CDR1 as LNHDA and CDR2 as SQIVND (reference sequence). CDR3 DNA sequence: TGTGCCAGTAGTATGGGGACGCTGAACACTGAAGCTTTCTTT. Amino acids: CASSMGTLNTEAFF.

V and J are TRBV12-3 or TRBV12-4 and TRBJ2-7, with D perhaps assigned TRBD1 or TRBD2 (7 bases each). This CDR3 has 13 amino acids. Trimming cost V 6 bases and J 6 bases, with 15 bases left between them. The CDR3 bases are TGTGCCAGCAGCCCAGGGGGGGGGTTCGAGCAGTACTTC. This translates into CASSPGGGFEQYF.

In this sample, this clonotype turned up once. The chain is built from TRBV27 and TRBJ2-2; TRBD1 aligns across 9 bases. The V and J ends lost 5 bases and 6 bases, in that order; junction bases with no gene match: 10. The CDR3 length is 16 residues. Per germline, CDR1 MNHEY and CDR2 SMNVEV (reference sequence). The CDR3 here is CASSTDRGGLSGELFF. CDR3 nucleotide sequence: TGTGCCAGCAGTACGGACAGGGGAGGCCTTTCCGGGGAGCTGTTTTTT.

The rearrangement joins TRBV5-1 to TRBJ1-2; tentatively, D is TRBD1 (5 bases). From germline, CDR1 is SGHRS and CDR2 YFSETQ. V dropped 0 bases and J dropped 8 bases, with 23 bases sitting between them. This CDR3 region has 17 residues. CDR3: CASSLDLDSKRSEGYTF. The CDR3 nucleotides read TGCGCCAGCAGCTTGGATTTAGACAGCAAGCGGTCGGAAGGCTACACCTTC.

This clonotype was observed a single time. The chain carries TRBV29-1 and TRBJ2-7; D ambiguous. The CDR3 sequence is 11 residues long. The V gene lost 2 bases and the J gene lost 1 base, with 3 bases spanning the gap. The germline V gene has CDR1 SQVTM and CDR2 ANQGSEA. The CDR3 is CSVEQSYEQYF. CDR3 nucleotides: TGCAGCGTTGAACAGTCCTACGAGCAGTACTTC.

The gene calls are TRBV7-9 and TRBJ1-1; 8 nucleotides line up with TRBD1. V dropped 5 bases and J dropped 4; count of bases not matched to a gene: 12. This CDR3 has 16 amino acids. Germline CDR1 SEHNR, CDR2 FQNEAQ (reference sequence). The CDR3 DNA reads TGTGCCAGCAGCGACCTAGGACAGGGTTTTGCCACTGAAGCTTTCTTT. It is translated as CASSDLGQGFATEAFF.

This rearrangement joins TRBV27 to TRBJ2-3; 9 bases are a match to TRBD1. This CDR3 has 13 residues. The ends lost 4 bases at V and 4 bases at J; junction bases unmatched: 0. The germline V gene encodes CDR1 MNHEY and CDR2 SMNVEV (reference sequence). CDR3 nucleotides: TGTGCCAGCAGTTGGACAGGGGCAGATACGCAGTATTTT. Its protein is CASSWTGADTQYF.